A single sample gave rise to the 4 T cell receptor beta chains below, sequenced in a study of cytomegalovirus exposure and HLA in healthy donors. The PCR employed 60 Vbeta primers together with 13 Jbeta primers. Repertoires were generated with immunoSEQ multiplex PCR, while TCRdb's copy carries only in-frame clones and drops some. The table includes hundreds of thousands of clones, roughly 84% detected once. Material for sequencing was PBMCs. These receptors all stem from a girl aged 2 to 10 in good health and CMV-seronegative.

This chain connects TRBV9 to TRBJ2-7, with unresolved D. Trimming cost V 0 bases and J 0 bases, with 7 bases left between them. The CDR3 totals 14 residues. Germline CDR1 reads SGDLS; CDR2 reads YYNGEE. CDR3 DNA sequence: TGTGCCAGCAGCGTAGCCCATAGCTCCTACGAGCAGTACTTC. It specifies CASSVAHSSYEQYF.

The chain couples TRBV7-9 to TRBJ1-6; possible D gene TRBD1, 5 bases. CDR3 size: 16 residues. Germline CDR1 is SEHNR and CDR2 is FQNEAQ (reference sequence). The V end was cut by 7 bases, the J end by 9 bases, with 22 bases between. The CDR3 bases are TGTGCCAGCACCGGCACGACTCTACAGGCCGGTTCACCCCTCCACTTT. Its protein is CASTGTTLQAGSPLHF.

This chain joins TRBV12-5 and TRBJ1-2; D is perhaps TRBD1 (5 bases). The V and J ends lost 1 base and 4 bases respectively, with 10 bases between them. Looked up from germline, CDR1 is LGHNT and CDR2 is FRNRAP. The CDR3 runs to 14 residues. The CDR3 here is CASGLGTSPYGYTF. CDR3 sequence (DNA): TGTGCTAGTGGTTTGGGGACATCTCCCTATGGCTACACCTTC.

This rearrangement joins TRBV10-3 to TRBJ2-2; 7 positions agree with TRBD2. The CDR3 is made up of 15 amino acids. With V trimmed by 4 bases and J by 6 bases, 8 bases remained unmatched. Germline V gene lookup returns CDR1 ENHRY and CDR2 SYGVKD. CDR3 coding DNA: TGTGCCATCAGTGGGACTAGTAGTACGTCCGGGGAGCTGTTTTTT. Its translation: CAISGTSSTSGELFF.